Each of the 11 T cell receptor beta chains below was sequenced from the same sample in a study of T cell responses to AZD1222 COVID-19 vaccine. Assay: immunoSEQ multiplex PCR; the TCRdb copy retains only in-frame clones and omits some. This sample's table has under 150,000 clones. The sequenced sample consisted of peripheral blood. These receptors were obtained from an adult in good health.

Worth noting for this clone: In the same sample, other DNA sequences code for this CDR3. The chain is built from TRBV6-5 and TRBJ2-7, with D perhaps TRBD2 (6 bases). With 0 bases removed from V and 3 bases from J, the gap between germline ends came to 6 bases. This CDR3 region has 13 residues. Germline assignment: CDR1 MNHEY and CDR2 SVGAGI. CDR3 residues: CASSYSRGYEQYF. The CDR3 nucleotides are TGTGCCAGCAGTTACTCGCGGGGCTACGAGCAGTACTTC.

This sequence joins TRBV29-1 and TRBJ1-2; no clear D. The V end lost 3 bases, the J end lost 8 bases, and 16 bases lay between the germline ends. The germline V gene has CDR1 SQVTM and CDR2 ANQGSEA. The CDR3 totals 13 residues. The CDR3 region has the DNA TGCAGCGTTGATCCGGGCCCTCGTAGGGGCTACACCTTC. Residues: CSVDPGPRRGYTF.

The chain recombines TRBV9 with TRBJ2-1; 10 bases are shared with TRBD2. The V segment lost 0 bases and the J segment 4 bases; nucleotides outside the gene matches: 13. The length of the CDR3 is 19 residues. CDR1 SGDLS and CDR2 YYNGEE come from the germline V gene. The CDR3 bases are TGTGCCAGCAGCGTAGCTGGGGCTAGCGGGGGTGCCAAATACAATGAGCAGTTCTTC. It specifies CASSVAGASGGAKYNEQFF.

The chain has TRBV28 and TRBJ1-5; weak D call: TRBD1 (5 bases). Germline-derived CDR1 and CDR2 are MDHEN and SYDVKM. The V gene lost 3 bases and the J gene lost 2 bases, with 11 bases spanning the gap. The CDR3 covers 15 residues. This chain's CDR3 is CASSFRGDGNQPQHF. The CDR3 region has the DNA TGTGCCAGCAGTTTCCGGGGGGATGGCAATCAGCCCCAGCATTTT.

CDR3 protein: CASSLEHSDTQYF. Here the CDR3 DNA reads TGTGCCAGCAGCTTAGAGCATTCGGATACGCAGTATTTT. The chain carries TRBV7-6 and TRBJ2-3; D call uncertain. There are 13 residues in the CDR3. Germline V lookup: CDR1 SGHVS, CDR2 FNYEAQ. Trimming removed 1 base at V and 6 bases at J, with 8 bases between.

The chain joins TRBV5-1 to TRBJ1-1, with D possibly being TRBD1 (5 bases). Trimming removed 4 bases from V and 3 bases from J, with 13 bases in between. Germline loops: CDR1 SGHRS, CDR2 YFSETQ. This CDR3 has 14 residues. The DNA for the CDR3 is TGCGCCAGCAGCCTCCGGGGCGGGGACACTGAAGCTTTCTTT. Translating gives CASSLRGGDTEAFF.

V usage is TRBV5-6 and J usage is TRBJ1-5; no clear D. The CDR3 is 15 residues long. Germline CDR1 is SGHDT and CDR2 is YYEEEE. The germline V and J ends were trimmed by 1 base and 1 base, with 9 bases remaining between them. CDR3 nucleotides: TGTGCCAGCAGCTTGTGGGCAGTAAGCAATCAGCCCCAGCATTTT. This gives the protein CASSLWAVSNQPQHF. Variable domain in full (rest from reference TRBV5-6 and TRBJ1-5): DAGVTQSPTHLIKTRGQQVTLRCSPKSGHDTVSWYQQALGQGPQFIFQYYEEEERQRGNFPDRFSGHQFPNYSSELNVNALLLGDSALYLCASSLWAVSNQPQHFGDGTRLSIL.

CDR3 DNA: TGTGCCAGGCCAGGGACAGGGTATGTTGCCACTGAAGCTTTCTTT. It is translated as CARPGTGYVATEAFF. The gene calls are TRBV6-4 and TRBJ1-1; 9 bases agree with TRBD1. CDR1 MRHNA and CDR2 SNTAGT come from the germline V gene. V lost 9 bases and J lost 4; bases outside the gene matches: 12. The CDR3 spans 15 residues.

The chain links TRBV5-5 to TRBJ2-3; TRBD2 matches 12 bases. The junction had 4 bases not matched to a gene; V was cut back by 0 bases and J by 2 bases. The CDR3 is 17 amino acids. Germline CDR1 is SGHKS and CDR2 is YYEKEE (reference sequence). The CDR3 loop is CASSLGLAGDPTDTQYF. The DNA for the CDR3 is TGTGCCAGCAGCTTGGGACTAGCGGGGGACCCCACAGATACGCAGTATTTT. Full variable domain (outside the CDR3, taken from reference TRBV5-5 and TRBJ2-3): DAGVTQSPTHLIKTRGQQVTLRCSPISGHKSVSWYQQVLGQGPQFIFQYYEKEERGRGNFPDRFSARQFPNYSSELNVNALLLGDSALYLCASSLGLAGDPTDTQYFGPGTRLTVL.

V gene TRBV6-6 combines with J gene TRBJ1-6, with TRBD1 identical over 12 bases. Unmatched junction bases numbered 12, after V lost 6 bases and J lost 0 bases. CDR1 is MNHNY and CDR2 is SVGAGI in the germline V gene (reference sequence). The length of the CDR3 is 20 residues. The CDR3 DNA sequence: TGTGCCAGCAGCCTACTCCGGGACAGGGGGCCGAGCTCCTATAATTCACCCCTCCACTTT. Translation: CASSLLRDRGPSSYNSPLHF.

The chain links TRBV3-1 (or the pseudogene TRBV3-2) to TRBJ2-3; 10 nucleotides line up with TRBD2. CDR1 is LGHDT and CDR2 is YNNKEL in the germline V gene (reference sequence). Trimming cost V 5 bases and J 2 bases; bases outside gene matches: 13. CDR3 size: 18 residues. The CDR3 DNA reads as TGTGCCAGCAGCTCCGGATTAAATAGCGGGGGGTACACAGATACGCAGTATTTT. This gives the protein CASSSGLNSGGYTDTQYF.